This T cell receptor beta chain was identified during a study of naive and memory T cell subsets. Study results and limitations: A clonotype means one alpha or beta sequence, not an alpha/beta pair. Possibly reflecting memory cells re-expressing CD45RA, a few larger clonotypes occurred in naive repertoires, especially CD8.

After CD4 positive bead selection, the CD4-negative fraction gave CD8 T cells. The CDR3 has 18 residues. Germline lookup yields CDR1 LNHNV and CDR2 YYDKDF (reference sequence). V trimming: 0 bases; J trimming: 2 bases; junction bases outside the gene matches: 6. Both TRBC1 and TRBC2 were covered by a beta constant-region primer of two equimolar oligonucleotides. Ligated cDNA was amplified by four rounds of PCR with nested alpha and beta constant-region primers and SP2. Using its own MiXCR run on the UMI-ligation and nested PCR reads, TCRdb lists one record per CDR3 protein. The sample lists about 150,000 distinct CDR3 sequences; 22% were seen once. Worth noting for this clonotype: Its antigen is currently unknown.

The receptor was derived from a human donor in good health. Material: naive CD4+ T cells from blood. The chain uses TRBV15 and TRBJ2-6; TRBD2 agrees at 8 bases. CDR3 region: CATSRDLGAGAGANVLTF. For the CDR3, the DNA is TGTGCCACCAGCAGAGATCTGGGAGCGGGGGCTGGGGCCAACGTCCTGACTTTC.